Each of the 23 T cell receptor beta chains below was sequenced from the same sample in a study of blood T cell repertoires in COVID-19. Data came from immunoSEQ multiplex PCR; TCRdb stores just in-frame clones and leaves some out. The sample holds roughly 120,000 clones, roughly 87% seen once. Sequencing was performed on peripheral blood. The source is a human donor in a cohort sampled during active COVID-19.

The chain joins TRBV9 to TRBJ1-2; 7 nucleotides line up with TRBD1. Germline V gene data show CDR1 as SGDLS and CDR2 as YYNGEE. The junction had 3 bases not matched to a gene; V was cut back by 0 bases and J by 7 bases. The CDR3 has 13 residues. CDR3 DNA sequence: TGTGCCAGCAGCGTAGTAGGGGGCGGTGGCTACACCTTC. This encodes CASSVVGGGGYTF.

CDR3 residues: CASSIGQLREQFF. The CDR3 DNA reads TGTGCCAGTAGTATCGGACAGTTGCGGGAGCAGTTCTTC. The V call is TRBV19, the J call TRBJ2-1; D perhaps matches TRBD1 (6 bases). V lost 3 bases and J 10 bases, leaving 13 bases between the germline ends. This CDR3 contains 13 residues. Germline-derived CDR1 and CDR2 are LNHDA and SQIVND (reference sequence).

The chain joins TRBV6-5 to TRBJ1-1, with 8 bases aligning to TRBD1. Germline assignment: CDR1 MNHEY and CDR2 SVGAGI. There are 13 residues in the CDR3. The trim removed 6 bases at V and 5 bases at J, leaving 5 bases unmatched. The CDR3 nucleotides are TGTGCCAGCAGGATACAGGGGGATACTGAAGCTTTCTTT. Protein sequence: CASRIQGDTEAFF.

The chain uses TRBV11-2 and TRBJ1-1; D not resolved. Deletions cut 1 base from V and 7 bases from J, with 7 bases between. The CDR3 is 12 residues long. Germline assignment: CDR1 SGHAT and CDR2 FQNNGV. The CDR3 is CASSLVGLEAFF. CDR3 nucleotide sequence: TGTGCCAGCAGCTTAGTTGGCCTTGAAGCTTTCTTT. Variable domain in full (rest from reference TRBV11-2 and TRBJ1-1): EAGVAQSPRYKIIEKRQSVAFWCNPISGHATLYWYQQILGQGPKLLIQFQNNGVVDDSQLPKDRFSAERLKGVDSTLKIQPAKLEDSAVYLCASSLVGLEAFFGQGTRLTVV.

The V and J genes are TRBV25-1 and TRBJ2-3; 7 bases match TRBD1. Germline CDR1 reads MGHDK; CDR2 reads SYGVNS. This CDR3 spans 18 amino acids. The trim removed 2 bases at V and 0 bases at J, leaving 11 bases unmatched. DNA of the CDR3: TGTGCCAGCAGTGAAAGAGGGGCAGGGGGATACAGCACAGATACGCAGTATTTT. This sequence encodes CASSERGAGGYSTDTQYF.

V and J are TRBV5-6 and TRBJ2-2; 12 nucleotides line up with TRBD1. The CDR3 covers 18 residues. Germline V gene data show CDR1 as SGHDT and CDR2 as YYEEEE. J lost 4 bases, V lost 4 bases, and 11 bases had no gene match. The CDR3 DNA sequence: TGTGCCAGCAGCCCGGGGGACAGGGGGCTGGGTAGCACCGGGGAGCTGTTTTTT. This translates into CASSPGDRGLGSTGELFF.

The chain recombines TRBV5-1 with TRBJ1-2; D ambiguous. V was clipped by 0 bases and J by 3 bases, with 6 bases between them. CDR1 is SGHRS, CDR2 YFSETQ, per germline. This CDR3 has 13 amino acids. This chain's CDR3 is CASSLGEHYGYTF. CDR3 sequence (DNA): TGCGCCAGCAGCTTGGGGGAGCACTATGGCTACACCTTC. The entire variable domain, with the rest obtained from reference TRBV5-1 and TRBJ1-2, is as follows: KAGVTQTPRYLIKTRGQQVTLSCSPISGHRSVSWYQQTPGQGLQFLFEYFSETQRNKGNFPGRFSGRQFSNSRSEMNVSTLELGDSALYLCASSLGEHYGYTFGSGTRLTVV.

This clone has more than one count but fewer than ten. V is TRBV11-2 and J is TRBJ2-5; maybe TRBD1 (6 bases). This CDR3 comprises 15 residues. Germline V lookup: CDR1 SGHAT, CDR2 FQNNGV. The V end lost 3 bases, the J end lost 4 bases, and 15 bases lay between the germline ends. The CDR3 sequence is CASSFLQGTGETQYF. The CDR3 region has the DNA TGTGCCAGCAGCTTCCTACAGGGAACGGGAGAGACCCAGTACTTC.

A few counts support this clone. V is TRBV11-3 and J is TRBJ1-1; D is possibly TRBD1 (5 bases). The germline V gene has CDR1 SGHNT and CDR2 YENEEA. This CDR3 is built from 14 residues. Trimming removed 5 bases from V and 6 bases from J, with 16 bases in between. CDR3 DNA: TGTGCCAGCAGCGACAGTCACCTTGAATCTGAAGCTTTCTTT. This encodes CASSDSHLESEAFF.

This chain joins TRBV5-1 and TRBJ2-1; 7 bases fit TRBD2. The CDR3 covers 19 residues. Germline V gene lookup returns CDR1 SGHRS and CDR2 YFSETQ. The trim removed 4 bases at V and 3 bases at J, leaving 19 bases unmatched. CDR3 in amino acids: CASSRGGIGSEPLYNEQFF. CDR3 nucleotide sequence: TGCGCCAGCAGCCGGGGAGGGATCGGCTCCGAACCCCTCTACAATGAGCAGTTCTTC.

J is TRBJ2-7 and V is TRBV10-1; a possible D gene is TRBD1 (5 bases). The length of the CDR3 is 16 residues. Trimming took off 4 bases at V and 7 bases at J, with 23 bases between the two ends. Germline V gene lookup returns CDR1 WNHNN and CDR2 SYGVQD (reference sequence). The CDR3 region has the DNA TGCGCCAGCAGTGTGCCTAGGGGCCACCCCGTGGGGGAGCAGTACTTC. Amino acids: CASSVPRGHPVGEQYF.

This clone was recorded once. For the CDR3, the DNA is TGTGCCAGCACCAGGGTGGACTATGGCTACACCTTC. It specifies CASTRVDYGYTF. The V gene is TRBV2, the J gene TRBJ1-2; D may be TRBD1 (5 bases). CDR3 length: 12 residues. Germline V gene sequence: CDR1 SNHLY, CDR2 FYNNEI. With 7 bases removed from V and 3 bases from J, the gap between germline ends came to 9 bases.

This chain uses TRBV6-6 with TRBJ1-5; 7 positions match TRBD1. This CDR3 contains 14 residues. Per germline, CDR1 MNHNY and CDR2 SVGAGI (reference sequence). V lost 5 bases to trimming and J lost 2 bases; unmatched junction nucleotides: 3. The CDR3 DNA is TGTGCCAGCAGTCCTACAGGGGGCAATCAGCCCCAGCATTTT. Amino acids: CASSPTGGNQPQHF.

This clone was recorded once. The chain links TRBV11-2 to TRBJ2-5; maybe TRBD1 (6 bases). V was pared by 1 base and J by 0 bases, with 9 bases between. CDR1 is SGHAT, CDR2 FQNNGV, per germline. The CDR3 totals 15 residues. CDR3 in amino acids: CASSLGAGDQETQYF. The CDR3 region has the DNA TGTGCCAGCAGCTTAGGGGCAGGGGACCAAGAGACCCAGTACTTC.

V is TRBV28 and J is TRBJ2-7, with TRBD1 matching over 9 bases. In germline, CDR1 is MDHEN, CDR2 SYDVKM. The CDR3 consists of 15 residues. V was clipped by 7 bases and J by 5 bases; unmatched bases: 12. The CDR3 region is CASTSRDRVAHEQYF. The DNA of the CDR3 is TGTGCCAGCACCTCGCGGGACAGGGTCGCCCACGAGCAGTACTTC.

The rearrangement links TRBV5-1 to TRBJ2-1, with 11 positions matching TRBD2. J was trimmed by 5 bases and V by 3 bases; bases with no gene match: 7. The CDR3 length is 16 residues. Looked up from germline, CDR1 is SGHRS and CDR2 is YFSETQ. In DNA, the CDR3 is TGCGCCAGCAGCTCCTTACTAGCGGGAGAGAACAATGAGCAGTTCTTC. Its protein product is CASSSLLAGENNEQFF.

The chain uses TRBV9 and TRBJ2-2, with 7 bases matching TRBD2. The CDR3 runs to 16 residues. The V and J ends lost 0 bases and 8 bases, in that order; junction bases with no gene match: 10. The germline gives CDR1 SGDLS, CDR2 YYNGEE. The CDR3 nucleotides are TGTGCCAGCAGCGTAGAAGCGGGGAACGGGTTAGGGGAGCTGTTTTTT. Encoded protein: CASSVEAGNGLGELFF. Variable domain in full (rest from reference TRBV9 and TRBJ2-2): DSGVTQTPKHLITATGQRVTLRCSPRSGDLSVYWYQQSLDQGLQFLIQYYNGEERAKGNILERFSAQQFPDLHSELNLSSLELGDSALYFCASSVEAGNGLGELFFGEGSRLTVL.

This clone appeared a single time. The V call is TRBV30, the J call TRBJ2-7; 7 nucleotides agree with TRBD2. CDR1 is GTSNPN and CDR2 is SVGIG in the germline V gene (reference sequence). V was pared by 3 bases and J by 2 bases, with 13 bases of the junction left unmatched. This CDR3 is built from 16 residues. The CDR3 spells CAWSGGGAPSAYEQYF. The CDR3 DNA reads as TGTGCCTGGAGCGGGGGAGGGGCGCCCTCAGCCTACGAGCAGTACTTC.

This chain joins TRBV19 and TRBJ2-7, with a tentative D call TRBD1 (6 bases). Germline CDR1 is LNHDA and CDR2 is SQIVND (reference sequence). The CDR3 is 14 amino acids. Trimming removed 5 bases at V and 1 base at J, with 12 bases between. The CDR3 DNA reads TGTGCCAGTAGTTTGCAGGGGACATCCTACGAGCAGTACTTC. Its protein is CASSLQGTSYEQYF.

The gene calls are TRBV6-6 and TRBJ2-7; weak D call: TRBD2 (6 bases). V lost 2 bases, J lost 1 base, and 15 bases lay in between. The germline CDR1 and CDR2 sequences are MNHNY and SVGAGI (reference sequence). CDR3 length: 16 residues. The CDR3 DNA reads as TGTGCCAGCAGTTACAGTCCTCGGGGGTCATCCTACGAGCAGTACTTC. Translated, it gives CASSYSPRGSSYEQYF.

The V and J genes are TRBV4-1 and TRBJ2-1, with a possible D match to TRBD1 (5 bases). The V end was cut by 7 bases, the J end by 1 base, with 14 bases between. The CDR3 has 15 amino acids. Germline assignment: CDR1 MGHRA and CDR2 YSYEKL. The CDR3 DNA reads TGCGCCAGCAAGGCAAGGGGCGGTTCCTACAATGAGCAGTTCTTC. Its protein product is CASKARGGSYNEQFF.

The chain joins TRBV2 to TRBJ2-2; TRBD2 matches at 15 bases. V lost 5 bases to trimming and J lost 5 bases; unmatched junction nucleotides: 6. There are 17 residues in the CDR3. CDR1 SNHLY and CDR2 FYNNEI come from the germline V gene. CDR3 residues: CASSWTSGGARTGELFF. CDR3 coding DNA: TGTGCCAGCAGTTGGACTAGCGGGGGGGCTAGAACCGGGGAGCTGTTTTTT.

This clone showed up just once. The chain employs TRBV19 and TRBJ1-2, with TRBD1 identical over 8 bases. The V gene end was trimmed by 5 bases and the J gene end by 3 bases; junction bases not matched to a gene: 8. The CDR3 is 15 amino acids. Germline CDR1 reads LNHDA; CDR2 reads SQIVND (reference sequence). For the CDR3, the DNA is TGTGCCAGTAGTGAGAAGACAGGGGAGCACTATGGCTACACCTTC. As protein: CASSEKTGEHYGYTF.